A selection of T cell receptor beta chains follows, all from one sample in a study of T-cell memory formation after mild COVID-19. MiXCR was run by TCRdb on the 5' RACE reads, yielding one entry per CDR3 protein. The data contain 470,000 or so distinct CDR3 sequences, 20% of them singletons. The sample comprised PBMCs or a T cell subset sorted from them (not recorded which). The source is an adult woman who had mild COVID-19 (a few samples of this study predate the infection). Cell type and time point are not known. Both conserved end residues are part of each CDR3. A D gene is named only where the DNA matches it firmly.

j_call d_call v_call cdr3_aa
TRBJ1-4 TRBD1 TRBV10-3 CAIRGTGNEKLFF
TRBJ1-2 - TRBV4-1 CASSPAVNYGYTF
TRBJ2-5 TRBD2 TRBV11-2 CASSLQREGLLETQYF
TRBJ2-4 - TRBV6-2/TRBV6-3 CASSYSGGLQYF
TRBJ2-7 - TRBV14 CASSQARGNLYEQYF
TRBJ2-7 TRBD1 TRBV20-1 CSARSRDRHSYEQYF
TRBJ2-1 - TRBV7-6 CASSLDPRLGNNEQFF
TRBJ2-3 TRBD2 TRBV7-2 CASSYQRGGTDTQYF
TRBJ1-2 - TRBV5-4 CATPLSGGYTF
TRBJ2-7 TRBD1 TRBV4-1 CASSQVLGQGVYEQYF
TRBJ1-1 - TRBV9 CASSVERDRADTEAFF
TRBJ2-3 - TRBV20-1 CSSSQGSTDTQYF
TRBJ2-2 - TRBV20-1 CSARKEGHTGELFF
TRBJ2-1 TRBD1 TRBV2 CASSAIPGTGGRRSYNEQFF
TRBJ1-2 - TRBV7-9 CASSLALDSHGYTF
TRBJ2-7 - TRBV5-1 CASSLTPPHEQYF
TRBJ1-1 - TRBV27 CARAGRPNTEAFF